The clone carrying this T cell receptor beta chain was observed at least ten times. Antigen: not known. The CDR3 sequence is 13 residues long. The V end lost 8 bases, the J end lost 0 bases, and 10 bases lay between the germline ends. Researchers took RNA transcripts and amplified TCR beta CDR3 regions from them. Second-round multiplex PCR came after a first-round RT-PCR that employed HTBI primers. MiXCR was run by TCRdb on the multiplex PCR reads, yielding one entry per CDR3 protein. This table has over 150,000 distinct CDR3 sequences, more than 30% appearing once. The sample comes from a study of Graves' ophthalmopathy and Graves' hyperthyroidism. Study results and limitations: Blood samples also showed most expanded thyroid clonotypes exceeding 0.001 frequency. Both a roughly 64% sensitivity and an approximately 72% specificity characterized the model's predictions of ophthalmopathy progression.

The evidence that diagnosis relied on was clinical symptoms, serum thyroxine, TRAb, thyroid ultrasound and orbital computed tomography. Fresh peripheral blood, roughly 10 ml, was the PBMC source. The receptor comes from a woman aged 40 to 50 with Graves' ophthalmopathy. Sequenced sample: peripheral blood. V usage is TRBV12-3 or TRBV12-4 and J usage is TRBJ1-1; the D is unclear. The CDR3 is CASGRGVNTEAFF. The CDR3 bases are TGTGCCAGCGGCCGCGGGGTGAACACTGAAGCTTTCTTT.